The 7 T cell receptor beta chains given below trace back to one sample, sequenced in a study of blood T cells in healthy people across ages. Primed by a sample-barcoded 5' primer and a J-beta primer mix, a second PCR proceeded for about 6 to 12 cycles. TCRdb re-called the 5' RACE reads with MiXCR, one entry per CDR3 protein. Of about 680,000 distinct CDR3 sequences in the sample, approximately 49% were seen once. The sequenced sample was blood. The receptors originated from an older woman in good health.

The table lists this clonotype with a few counts. The rearrangement joins TRBV7-2 to TRBJ1-6, with D hard to call. Trimming removed 1 base from V and 8 bases from J, with 12 bases in between. Germline-derived CDR1 and CDR2 are SGHTA and FQGNSA. The CDR3 has 15 amino acids. The CDR3 DNA follows: TGTGCCAGCAGCTTAGACCAAAGGGATTATTCACCCCTCCACTTT. The encoded protein is CASSLDQRDYSPLHF.

This chain uses TRBV6-6 with TRBJ2-7; no clear D. This CDR3 contains 11 residues. Germline V CDR1 and CDR2: MNHNY, SVGAGI (reference sequence). With 6 bases removed from V and 3 bases from J, the gap between germline ends came to 6 bases. CDR3: CASSRLYEQYF. The DNA of the CDR3 is TGTGCCAGCAGCCGTCTCTACGAGCAGTACTTC.

The chain employs TRBV27 and TRBJ1-2; D might be TRBD1 (6 bases). V was cut by 4 bases and J by 8 bases, with 20 bases left in between. The CDR3 is made up of 15 amino acids. Germline V CDR1 and CDR2: MNHEY, SMNVEV (reference sequence). The CDR3 loop reads CASSYGGLPHAGYTF. The CDR3 DNA reads as TGTGCCAGCAGTTATGGGGGGCTGCCACATGCCGGCTACACCTTC.

V is TRBV5-6 and J is TRBJ2-4; either TRBD1 or TRBD2 may fit D (6 bases each). The J call is uncertain, as TRBJ2-7 better fits the DNA end. The CDR3 has 15 amino acids. The germline gives CDR1 SGHDT, CDR2 YYEEEE. The chain's CDR3 is CASIALGGADHEQYF. The CDR3, as DNA: TGTGCCAGCATCGCACTGGGGGGCGCGGACCACGAGCAGTACTTC.

V usage is TRBV29-1 and J usage is TRBJ1-2; D is possibly TRBD1 (6 bases). CDR1 is SQVTM, CDR2 ANQGSEA, per germline. Trimming took off 1 base at V and 4 bases at J, with 16 bases between the two ends. The CDR3 has 15 amino acids. In nucleotides, the CDR3 is TGCAGCGTTGAAGGGGGGGGGCTTTTGAGCTATGGCTACACCTTC. It yields the protein CSVEGGGLLSYGYTF.

The rearrangement uses TRBV3-1 and TRBJ2-1; D might be TRBD1 (5 bases). Germline-derived CDR1 and CDR2 are LGHDT and YNNKEL (reference sequence). There are 14 residues in the CDR3. V lost 4 bases and J lost 5, with 12 bases in between. CDR3 sequence reads: CASSPLWGDNEQFF. CDR3 bases: TGTGCCAGCAGCCCCCTTTGGGGCGACAATGAGCAGTTCTTC.

The chain links TRBV7-2 to TRBJ1-2, with D possibly being TRBD1 (5 bases). Germline V gene sequence: CDR1 SGHTA, CDR2 FQGNSA. This CDR3 has 13 amino acids. Trimming took off 4 bases at V and 4 bases at J, with 10 bases between the two ends. This CDR3 reads CASSWDGSYGYTF. The CDR3, as DNA: TGTGCCAGCAGCTGGGACGGATCCTATGGCTACACCTTC.